In this sample, the clone carrying this T cell receptor beta chain turned up many times. The sample comes from a study of T cell repertoires in cytomegalovirus infection. Study context: Matching HLA type, along with CMV infection, was indicated by public TCR beta signatures.

TCRdb processed the reads anew with MiXCR; each CDR3 protein has one entry. The sample shows 350,000 to 550,000 distinct CDR3 sequences, roughly 31% of them seen only once. Sequences were obtained from PBMCs. The TCR sequence derives from a human donor in good health (CMV status not recorded). Some clones in this sample may be carry-over from other donors' samples.

In nucleotides, the CDR3 is TGTGCCAGCAGCGGTCTACAGGGGGTTATCACTGAAGCTTTCTTT. It translates to CASSGLQGVITEAFF. This rearrangement joins TRBV5-6 to TRBJ1-1, with TRBD1 matching 8 bases. Germline loops: CDR1 SGHDT, CDR2 YYEEEE. V was pared by 4 bases and J by 4 bases, with 9 bases of the junction left unmatched. The CDR3 has 15 residues.